The clone carrying this T cell receptor (beta chain) showed up many times. Through Arm-PCR of CDR3 regions and iRepertoire HTBI primers, TCR beta libraries were built. TCRdb fed the multiplex PCR reads into MiXCR, producing one record per CDR3 protein. Of about 500,000 distinct CDR3 sequences listed, 15% to 20% are singletons. The data belong to a study of regulatory T cells in long-lasting Graves disease. The CDR3 length is 16 residues. Deletions cut 5 bases from V and 0 bases from J, with 14 bases between. The germline V gene encodes CDR1 SGHDN and CDR2 FVKESK. Time point denoted: newly diagnosed GD, antithyroid drugs for less than 3 months. PBMC-derived RNA was used for the TCR library. This sample was also put to use in a study of T cells in Graves' hyperthyroidism and ophthalmopathy.

This sequence joins TRBV14 and TRBJ2-1, with TRBD2 as a possible D gene (5 bases). The sequencing used peripheral blood mononuclear cells (PBMCs), collected at new diagnosis, from a patient treated with antithyroid drugs. This TCR was recovered from a man between 40 and 49 years old with Graves disease. The CDR3 here is CASSEVDSSSYNEQFF. CDR3 in DNA: TGTGCCAGCAGCGAAGTGGACTCCAGCTCCTACAATGAGCAGTTCTTC.